Listed below are T cell receptor beta chains from one sample, sequenced in a study of cytomegalovirus exposure and HLA in healthy donors. Libraries were prepared by immunoSEQ multiplex PCR; TCRdb keeps only in-frame clonotypes and omits some of them. The repertoire holds 100,000 to 150,000 clones, with 75% to 90% as singletons. The sequencing input was PBMCs. The receptors shown here come from a man younger than 40 in good health and CMV-seronegative. Each CDR3 is given with its conserved first and last residue. The order of the fields is clone size, J gene, D gene, V gene, CDR3 protein, CDR3 DNA. A D gene is named only where the DNA matches it firmly. Rows may omit the clone size; those that give it use once, few, many or a size class.

- | TRBJ1-1 | - | TRBV11-2 | CASSLDRNTEAFF | TGTGCCAGCAGCTTAGACAGGAACACTGAAGCTTTCTTT
- | TRBJ2-7 | TRBD2 | TRBV2 | CASRTQSGINEQYF | TGTGCCAGCAGGACCCAAAGCGGGATCAACGAGCAGTACTTC
- | TRBJ2-6 | - | TRBV5-6 | CASSPQGAGANVLPF | TGTGCCAGCAGCCCTCAAGGAGCTGGGGCCAACGTCCTGCCTTTC
- | TRBJ1-2 | - | TRBV7-5 | CARSLVISPGQPIFNYGYTF | TGTGCCAGAAGCTTAGTAATTTCTCCTGGACAGCCTATCTTTAACTATGGCTACACCTTC
- | TRBJ2-3 | - | TRBV7-8 | CASSPDYSDTQYF | TGTGCCAGCAGCCCCGACTATTCAGATACGCAGTATTTT
- | TRBJ2-1 | TRBD2 | TRBV6-4 | CASSVASGEHNEQFF | TGTGCCAGCAGTGTAGCAAGCGGGGAACACAATGAGCAGTTCTTC
- | TRBJ1-4 | TRBD1 | TRBV2 | CASSGTGELGNEKLFF | TGTGCCAGCAGTGGGACAGGGGAGCTGGGTAATGAAAAACTGTTTTTT
- | TRBJ1-2 | - | TRBV25-1 | CASSELPGQAFYGYTF | TGTGCCAGCAGTGAATTACCGGGACAAGCATTCTATGGCTACACCTTC
many | TRBJ1-1 | TRBD1 | TRBV6-5 | CASSPGQATEAFF | TGTGCCAGCAGTCCCGGACAGGCCACTGAAGCTTTCTTT
once | TRBJ1-2 | TRBD1 | TRBV27 | CASSSTTGTFDYGYTF | TGTGCCAGCAGTTCAACGACAGGGACATTTGACTATGGCTACACCTTC
- | TRBJ2-7 | TRBD2 | TRBV18 | CASSQTSGSSYEQYF | TGTGCCAGCTCACAAACTAGCGGGAGCTCCTACGAGCAGTACTTC
few | TRBJ1-3 | TRBD1 | TRBV18 | CASSPQDRVTSGNTIYF | TGTGCCAGCTCACCGCAGGACAGGGTAACCTCTGGAAACACCATATATTTT
- | TRBJ1-2 | TRBD1 | TRBV18 | CASSPVRDRGQEGYTF | TGTGCCAGCTCACCAGTCCGGGACAGGGGGCAGGAAGGCTACACCTTC
- | TRBJ1-1 | - | TRBV5-1 | CASSLMSGNTEAFF | TGCGCCAGCAGCTTGATGTCGGGGAACACTGAAGCTTTCTTT
once | TRBJ1-2 | TRBD1 | TRBV27 | CASSPTGGVGYPF | TGTGCCAGCAGTCCGACAGGGGGGGTTGGCTACCCCTTC
- | TRBJ2-7 | TRBD2 | TRBV28 | CASSSNQIIAGAYEQYF | TGTGCCAGCAGTTCAAACCAAATCATAGCGGGAGCTTATGAGCAGTACTTC
few | TRBJ2-1 | TRBD2 | TRBV7-2 | CASSLTSFSRLAVYNEQFF | TGTGCCAGCAGCTTAACGTCCTTCTCCCGACTAGCGGTGTACAATGAGCAGTTCTTC
- | TRBJ2-3 | - | TRBV10-1 | CASSGARGDTDTQYF | TGCGCCAGCAGTGGTGCAAGAGGCGACACAGATACGCAGTATTTT
- | TRBJ2-7 | TRBD2 | TRBV7-3 | CASSQQSGSRSEQYF | TGTGCCAGCAGCCAGCAGAGCGGGAGTCGATCCGAGCAGTACTTC
- | TRBJ1-5 | - | TRBV5-8 | CASSIGQSRQPQHF | TGTGCCAGCAGCATCGGACAGTCACGGCAGCCCCAGCATTTT
once | TRBJ1-1 | - | TRBV4-3 | CASSQDPGFDTEAFF | TGCGCCAGCAGCCAAGATCCGGGTTTCGACACTGAAGCTTTCTTT
few | TRBJ1-1 | - | TRBV4-1 | CASSQARDTEAFF | TGCGCCAGCAGCCAAGCCCGGGACACTGAAGCTTTCTTT
- | TRBJ1-2 | - | TRBV28 | CALGGRNYGYTF | TGTGCCCTCGGGGGGCGTAACTATGGCTACACCTTC
few | TRBJ2-3 | - | TRBV4-1 | CASSQDSVARGTDTQYF | TGCGCCAGCAGCCAAGATTCAGTAGCACGAGGCACAGATACGCAGTATTTT
- | TRBJ2-1 | TRBD2 | TRBV27 | CASSDTSGRREQFF | TGTGCCAGCAGTGATACTAGCGGGAGGCGTGAGCAGTTCTTC
once | TRBJ2-1 | TRBD2 | TRBV18 | CASSGLAGADEQFF | TGTGCCAGCTCAGGGCTAGCGGGAGCGGATGAGCAGTTCTTC
- | TRBJ1-2 | - | TRBV7-3 | CASSWAGIPYGYTF | TGTGCCAGCAGCTGGGCAGGGATACCCTATGGCTACACCTTC
few | TRBJ1-4 | TRBD1 | TRBV7-2 | CASSVPGTGGEKLFF | TGTGCCAGCAGCGTCCCCGGGACAGGGGGAGAAAAACTGTTTTTT
- | TRBJ2-3 | TRBD2 | TRBV19 | CASRIAGGSDTQYF | TGTGCCAGTAGGATAGCGGGAGGGTCAGATACGCAGTATTTT
once | TRBJ2-7 | - | TRBV12-5 | CASGLVPWGLTYEQYF | TGTGCTAGTGGTTTGGTCCCCTGGGGGCTGACCTACGAGCAGTACTTC
once | TRBJ2-1 | TRBD2 | TRBV4-3 | CASSQGGTRPYNEQFF | TGCGCCAGCAGCCAAGGCGGGACTAGACCCTACAATGAGCAGTTCTTC
- | TRBJ2-1 | TRBD2 | TRBV9 | CASTLGGLAGGEQFF | TGTGCCAGCACACTAGGGGGGCTAGCGGGAGGTGAGCAGTTCTTC
- | TRBJ1-4 | TRBD1 | TRBV19 | CASSIQGAAEKLFF | TGTGCCAGTAGTATACAGGGGGCGGCTGAAAAACTGTTTTTT
- | TRBJ2-3 | - | TRBV9 | CASSQNILDTQYF | TGTGCCAGCAGTCAAAACATTCTAGATACGCAGTATTTT
few | TRBJ2-5 | TRBD1 | TRBV12-5 | CASGPDRGRGETQYF | TGTGCTAGTGGCCCGGACAGGGGGCGGGGAGAGACCCAGTACTTC
- | TRBJ2-7 | TRBD1 | TRBV9 | CASSVEAGGRGNYEQYF | TGTGCCAGCAGCGTAGAGGCAGGGGGCCGGGGCAACTACGAGCAGTACTTC
- | TRBJ1-1 | TRBD1 | TRBV7-8 | CASSRRDRGFTGTEAFF | TGTGCCAGCAGCCGCCGGGACAGGGGGTTCACGGGCACTGAAGCTTTCTTT
- | TRBJ1-5 | TRBD1 | TRBV7-8 | CASSRRRTGDNQPQHF | TGTGCCAGCAGCCGGCGGAGGACAGGTGACAATCAGCCCCAGCATTTT
- | TRBJ2-2 | - | TRBV30 | CAWSVGANTGELFF | TGTGCCTGGAGTGTAGGGGCGAACACCGGGGAGCTGTTTTTT
- | TRBJ2-7 | - | TRBV5-6 | CASSYVGTASIYEQYF | TGTGCCAGCAGCTACGTGGGGACTGCCTCAATCTACGAGCAGTACTTC
- | TRBJ2-1 | TRBD2 | TRBV11-3 | CASSHTSGSSYNEQFF | TGTGCCAGCAGCCATACTAGCGGGAGCTCCTACAATGAGCAGTTCTTC
- | TRBJ2-7 | TRBD1 | TRBV28 | CASSPTGDYEQYF | TGTGCCAGCAGCCCTACAGGGGACTACGAGCAGTACTTC
- | TRBJ1-3 | TRBD1 | TRBV18 | CASSPISIETGVGNTIYF | TGTGCCAGCTCACCAATCTCCATCGAGACAGGGGTTGGAAACACCATATATTTT
- | TRBJ1-1 | - | TRBV7-9 | CSSSLAGTRKNTEAFF | TGTTCCAGCAGCTTAGCGGGGACAAGAAAGAACACTGAAGCTTTCTTT
- | TRBJ1-1 | - | TRBV21-1 | CASSNEGAMNTEAFF | TGTGCCAGCAGCAATGAGGGGGCCATGAACACTGAAGCTTTCTTT
few | TRBJ2-1 | TRBD1 | TRBV5-1 | CASSPTQGTYNEQFF | TGCGCCAGCAGCCCCACACAGGGGACCTACAATGAGCAGTTCTTC
- | TRBJ2-7 | TRBD2 | TRBV5-4 | CASSGGLAGEVYEQYF | TGTGCCAGCAGCGGGGGACTAGCGGGAGAAGTATACGAGCAGTACTTC
- | TRBJ1-5 | - | TRBV30 | CAWSDPLSNQPQHF | TGTGCCTGGAGTGATCCACTTAGCAATCAGCCCCAGCATTTT
- | TRBJ2-7 | - | TRBV15 | CATSRDPANEQYF | TGTGCCACCAGCAGAGATCCCGCGAACGAGCAGTACTTC
- | TRBJ1-1 | TRBD1 | TRBV10-3 | CAIRGQENTEAFF | TGTGCCATCAGGGGACAGGAGAACACTGAAGCTTTCTTT
- | TRBJ1-1 | - | TRBV9 | CASSALGQGVTEAFF | TGTGCCAGCAGCGCGCTGGGGCAGGGTGTCACTGAAGCTTTCTTT